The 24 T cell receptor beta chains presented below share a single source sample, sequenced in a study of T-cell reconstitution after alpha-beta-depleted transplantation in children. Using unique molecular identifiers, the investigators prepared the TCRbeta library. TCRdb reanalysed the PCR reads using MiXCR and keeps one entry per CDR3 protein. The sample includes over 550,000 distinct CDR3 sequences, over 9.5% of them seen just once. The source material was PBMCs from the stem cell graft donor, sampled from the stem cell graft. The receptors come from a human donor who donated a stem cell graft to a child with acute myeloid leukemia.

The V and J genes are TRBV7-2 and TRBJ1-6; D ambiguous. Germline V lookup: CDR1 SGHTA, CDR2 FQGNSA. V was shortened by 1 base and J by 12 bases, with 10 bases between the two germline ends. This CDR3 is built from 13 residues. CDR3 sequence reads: CASSLDPDRPLHF. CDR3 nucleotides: TGTGCCAGCAGCTTAGACCCCGATCGACCCCTCCACTTT. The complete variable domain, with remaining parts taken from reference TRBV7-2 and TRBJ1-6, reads GAGVSQSPSNKVTEKGKDVELRCDPISGHTALYWYRQSLGQGLEFLIYFQGNSAPDKSGLPSDRFSAERTGGSVSTLTIQRTQQEDSAVYLCASSLDPDRPLHFGNGTRLTVT.

The CDR3 sequence: CASSAGTPNSYEQYF. CDR3 nucleotide sequence: TGCGCCAGCAGCGCCGGGACTCCAAACAGCTACGAGCAGTACTTC. J is TRBJ2-7 and V is TRBV5-1, with a weak D call TRBD2 (6 bases). The CDR3 totals 15 residues. Germline V gene sequence: CDR1 SGHRS, CDR2 YFSETQ. Trimming left V 4 bases short and J 3 bases short, with 17 bases between.

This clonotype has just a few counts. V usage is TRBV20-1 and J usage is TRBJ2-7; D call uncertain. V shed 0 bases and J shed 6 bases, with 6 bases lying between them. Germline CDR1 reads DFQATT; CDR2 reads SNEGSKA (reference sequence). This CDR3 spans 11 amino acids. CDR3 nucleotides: TGCAGTGCTAGAGATAAGGGCGAGCAGTACTTC. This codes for CSARDKGEQYF.

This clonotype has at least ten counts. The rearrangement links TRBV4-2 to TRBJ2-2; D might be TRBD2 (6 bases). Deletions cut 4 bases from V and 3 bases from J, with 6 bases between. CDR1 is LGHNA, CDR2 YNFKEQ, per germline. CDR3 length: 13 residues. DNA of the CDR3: TGTGCCAGCAGCCGCGGGGACACCGGGGAGCTGTTTTTT. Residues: CASSRGDTGELFF.

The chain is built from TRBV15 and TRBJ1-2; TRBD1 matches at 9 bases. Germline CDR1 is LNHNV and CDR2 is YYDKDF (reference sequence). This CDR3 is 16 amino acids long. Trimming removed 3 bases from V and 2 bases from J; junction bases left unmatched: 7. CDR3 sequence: CATSRIVGTGNYGYTF. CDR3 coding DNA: TGTGCCACCAGCAGGATCGTCGGGACAGGGAACTATGGCTACACCTTC.

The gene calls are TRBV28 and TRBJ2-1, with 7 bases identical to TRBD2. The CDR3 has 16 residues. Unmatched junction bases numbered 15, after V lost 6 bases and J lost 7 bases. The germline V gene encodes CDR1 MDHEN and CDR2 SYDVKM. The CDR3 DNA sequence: TGTGCCAGCAGCCCGGCGGGCGGGAGTAACATAAATGAGCAGTTCTTC. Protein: CASSPAGGSNINEQFF. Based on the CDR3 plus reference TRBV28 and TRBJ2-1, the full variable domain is DVKVTQSSRYLVKRTGEKVFLECVQDMDHENMFWYRQDPGLGLRLIYFSYDVKMKEKGDIPEGYSVSREKKERFSLILESASTNQTSMYLCASSPAGGSNINEQFFGPGTRLTVL.

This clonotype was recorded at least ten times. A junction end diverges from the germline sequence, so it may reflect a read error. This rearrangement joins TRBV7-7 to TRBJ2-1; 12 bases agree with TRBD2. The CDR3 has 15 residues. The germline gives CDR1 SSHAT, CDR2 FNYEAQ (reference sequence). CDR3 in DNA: TGTGCTAGCAGCCTCTCCCTAGCGGGAGGGGGTGAGCAGTTCTTC. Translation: CASSLSLAGGGEQFF.

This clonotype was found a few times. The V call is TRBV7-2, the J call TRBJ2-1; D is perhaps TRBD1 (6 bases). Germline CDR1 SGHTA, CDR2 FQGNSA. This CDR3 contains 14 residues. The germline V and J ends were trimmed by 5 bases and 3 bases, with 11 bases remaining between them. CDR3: CASSAGAVYNEQFF. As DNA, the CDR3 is TGTGCCAGCAGCGCAGGGGCGGTCTACAATGAGCAGTTCTTC.

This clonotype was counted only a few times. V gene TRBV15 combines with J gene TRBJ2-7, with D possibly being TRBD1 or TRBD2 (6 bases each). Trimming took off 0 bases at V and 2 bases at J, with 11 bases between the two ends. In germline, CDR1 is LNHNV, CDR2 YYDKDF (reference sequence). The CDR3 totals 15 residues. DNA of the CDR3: TGTGCCACCAGCAGAGAGGGGGGCATGACCTACGAGCAGTACTTC. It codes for CATSREGGMTYEQYF. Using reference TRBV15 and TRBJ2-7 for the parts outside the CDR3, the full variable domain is DAMVIQNPRYQVTQFGKPVTLSCSQTLNHNVMYWYQQKSSQAPKLLFHYYDKDFNNEADTPDNFQSRRPNTSFCFLDIRSPGLGDTAMYLCATSREGGMTYEQYFGPGTRLTVT.

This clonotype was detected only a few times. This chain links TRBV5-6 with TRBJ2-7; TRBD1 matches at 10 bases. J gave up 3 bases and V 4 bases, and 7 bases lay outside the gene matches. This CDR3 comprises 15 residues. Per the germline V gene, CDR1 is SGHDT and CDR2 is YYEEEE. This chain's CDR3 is CASSAGTGVIYEQYF. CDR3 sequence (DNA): TGTGCCAGCAGCGCCGGGACAGGGGTTATCTACGAGCAGTACTTC.

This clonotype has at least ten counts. The CDR3 loop is CSAQSSGKSYEQYF. In DNA form, the CDR3 reads TGCAGCGCTCAGTCCAGCGGAAAAAGCTACGAGCAGTACTTC. This chain links TRBV29-1 with TRBJ2-7; possibly TRBD2 for D (5 bases). Trimming removed 7 bases from V and 3 bases from J, with 19 bases in between. Looked up from germline, CDR1 is SQVTM and CDR2 is ANQGSEA. The CDR3 is 14 residues long.

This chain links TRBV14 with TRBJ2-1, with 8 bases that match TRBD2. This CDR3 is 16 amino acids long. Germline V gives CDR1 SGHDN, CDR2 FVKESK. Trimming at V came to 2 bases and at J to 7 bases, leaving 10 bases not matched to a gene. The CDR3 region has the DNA TGTGCCAGCAGCCAACGGGGGGGAGTACTCGTAAATGAGCAGTTCTTC. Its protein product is CASSQRGGVLVNEQFF.

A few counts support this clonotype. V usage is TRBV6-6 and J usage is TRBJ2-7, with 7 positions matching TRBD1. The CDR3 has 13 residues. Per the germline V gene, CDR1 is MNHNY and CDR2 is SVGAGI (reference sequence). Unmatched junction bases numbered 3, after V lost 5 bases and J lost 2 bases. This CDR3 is CASSTTGPYEQYF. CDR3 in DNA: TGTGCCAGCAGTACGACAGGGCCCTACGAGCAGTACTTC.

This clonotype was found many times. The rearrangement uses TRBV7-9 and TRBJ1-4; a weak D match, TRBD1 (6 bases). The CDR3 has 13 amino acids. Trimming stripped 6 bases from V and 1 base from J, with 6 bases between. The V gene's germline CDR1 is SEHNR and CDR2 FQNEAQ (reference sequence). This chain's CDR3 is CASRGGTNEKLFF. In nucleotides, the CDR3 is TGTGCCAGCAGAGGGGGAACTAATGAAAAACTGTTTTTT. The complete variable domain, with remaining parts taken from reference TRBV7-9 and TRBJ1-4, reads DTGVSQNPRHKITKRGQNVTFRCDPISEHNRLYWYRQTLGQGPEFLTYFQNEAQLEKSRLLSDRFSAERPKGSFSTLEIQRTEQGDSAMYLCASRGGTNEKLFFGSGTQLSVL.

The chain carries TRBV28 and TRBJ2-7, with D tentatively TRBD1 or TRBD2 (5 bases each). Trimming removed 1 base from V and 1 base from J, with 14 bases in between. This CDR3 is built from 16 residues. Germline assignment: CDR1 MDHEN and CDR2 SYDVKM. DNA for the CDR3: TGTGCCAGCAGTTTATCGACATCCGGGGCGTCCTACGAGCAGTACTTC. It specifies CASSLSTSGASYEQYF.

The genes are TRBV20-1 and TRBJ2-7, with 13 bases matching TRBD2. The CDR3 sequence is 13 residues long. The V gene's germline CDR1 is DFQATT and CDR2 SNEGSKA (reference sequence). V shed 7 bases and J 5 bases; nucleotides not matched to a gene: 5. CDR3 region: CSVTGLAGDEQYF. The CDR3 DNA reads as TGCAGTGTTACTGGACTAGCGGGAGACGAGCAGTACTTC.

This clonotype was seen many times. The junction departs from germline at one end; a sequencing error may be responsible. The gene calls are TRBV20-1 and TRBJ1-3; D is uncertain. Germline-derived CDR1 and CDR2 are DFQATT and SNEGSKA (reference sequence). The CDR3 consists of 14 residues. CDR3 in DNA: TGCAGTGCTAGTTTAGGAGAAAGAGGAAGCACCATATATTTT. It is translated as CSASLGERGSTIYF.

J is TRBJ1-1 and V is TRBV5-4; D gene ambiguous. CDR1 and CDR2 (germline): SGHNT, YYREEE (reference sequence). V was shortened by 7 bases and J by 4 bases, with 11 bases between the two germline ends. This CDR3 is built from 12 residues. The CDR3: CASSQTGTEAFF. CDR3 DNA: TGTGCCAGCTCACAAACTGGCACTGAAGCTTTCTTT.

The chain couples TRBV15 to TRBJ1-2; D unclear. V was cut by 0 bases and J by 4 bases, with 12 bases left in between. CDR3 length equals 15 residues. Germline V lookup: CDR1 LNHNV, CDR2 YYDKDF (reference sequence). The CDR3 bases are TGTGCCACCAGCAGAGATATTGAGGGTAGCTATGGCTACACCTTC. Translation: CATSRDIEGSYGYTF.

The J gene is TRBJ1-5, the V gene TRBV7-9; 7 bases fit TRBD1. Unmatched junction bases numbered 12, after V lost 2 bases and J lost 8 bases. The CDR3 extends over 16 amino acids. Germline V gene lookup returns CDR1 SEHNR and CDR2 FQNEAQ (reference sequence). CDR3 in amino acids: CASSLTKTGMGEPQHF. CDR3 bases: TGTGCCAGCAGCTTAACCAAGACAGGGATGGGGGAGCCCCAGCATTTT.

DNA for the CDR3: TGCAGCGTCAGACCAGAGTCCTACACAGATACGCAGTATTTT. This gives the protein CSVRPESYTDTQYF. The chain employs TRBV29-1 and TRBJ2-3, with D unresolved. V was cut by 6 bases and J by 2 bases, with 15 bases left in between. The CDR3 consists of 14 residues. Germline CDR1 is SQVTM and CDR2 is ANQGSEA.

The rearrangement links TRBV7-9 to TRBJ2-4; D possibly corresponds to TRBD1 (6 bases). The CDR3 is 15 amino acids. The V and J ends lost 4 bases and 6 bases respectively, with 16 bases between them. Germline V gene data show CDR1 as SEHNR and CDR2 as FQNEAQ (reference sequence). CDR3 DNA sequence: TGTGCCAGCAGCTCCCACCGACAGGACGTAAACATTCAGTACTTC. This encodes CASSSHRQDVNIQYF.

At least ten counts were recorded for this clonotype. The CDR3 reads CATSRDFTPTGDFNTEAFF. CDR3 bases: TGTGCCACCAGCAGAGATTTTACACCGACAGGTGATTTTAACACTGAAGCTTTCTTT. The chain links TRBV15 to TRBJ1-1, with a possible D match to TRBD1 (6 bases). Germline-derived CDR1 and CDR2 are LNHNV and YYDKDF (reference sequence). Trimming took 0 bases from V and 2 from J, leaving 22 bases between them. The CDR3 extends over 19 amino acids.

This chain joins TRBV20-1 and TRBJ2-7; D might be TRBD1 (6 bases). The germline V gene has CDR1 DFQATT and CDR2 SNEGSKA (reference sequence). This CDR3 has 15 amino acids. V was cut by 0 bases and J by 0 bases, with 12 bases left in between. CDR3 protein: CSARDIRTASYEQYF. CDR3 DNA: TGCAGTGCTAGAGATATTCGGACAGCCTCCTACGAGCAGTACTTC.